These T cell receptor beta chains were read from a single sample in a study of identical twins. TCRdb re-called the 5' RACE reads through MiXCR, storing one row per CDR3 protein. This sample has 200,000 to 250,000 distinct CDR3 sequences, with around 8% found just once. The same sample was also studied in work on yellow fever vaccine responses in identical twins.

The source material was memory (CD45RO+) T cells sorted from blood. The receptors here all came from a woman under 30 in good health. Each CDR3 is given with its conserved first and last residue. Fields, in order: D gene, J gene, V gene, clone size, CDR3 protein, CDR3 DNA. D genes are given only for firm matches. Size is stated for part of the rows, as once, few or many counts, or as a class when the clone is expanded.

>TRBD2|TRBJ2-3|TRBV7-9|many
CASSRSGSRTDTQYF
TGTGCCAGCAGCCGTAGCGGGAGTAGGACAGATACGCAGTATTTT
>TRBD2|TRBJ2-1|TRBV7-9|NA
CASSSGLARHNEQFF
TGTGCCAGCAGCTCGGGACTAGCGAGACACAATGAGCAGTTCTTC
>TRBD1|TRBJ2-1|TRBV27|many
CASSYDRGSYNEQFF
TGTGCCAGCAGTTACGACAGGGGCTCCTACAATGAGCAGTTCTTC
>NA|TRBJ2-1|TRBV7-9|few
CASSLGLSNDEQFF
TGTGCCAGCAGCTTAGGGTTAAGTAACGACGAGCAGTTCTTC
>TRBD2|TRBJ2-7|TRBV20-1|many
CSARGLAGSYEQYF
TGCAGTGCTAGAGGACTAGCGGGATCCTACGAGCAGTACTTC
>TRBD1|TRBJ2-7|TRBV6-2/TRBV6-3|once
CASSSPWTGISFQYF
TGTGCCAGCAGTTCGCCATGGACAGGGATTTCGTTCCAGTACTTC
>TRBD1|TRBJ1-2|TRBV20-1|few
CSRFRTGPQDGYTF
TGCAGTCGATTTAGGACAGGGCCCCAGGATGGCTACACCTTC
>TRBD1|TRBJ1-1|TRBV19|few
CASSPKPLGTAWNTEAFF
TGTGCCAGTAGTCCAAAACCCTTGGGGACAGCTTGGAACACTGAAGCTTTCTTT
>NA|TRBJ2-7|TRBV27|NA
CASSFGWNSLSYEQYF
TGTGCCAGCAGTTTTGGTTGGAACAGCCTCTCCTACGAGCAGTACTTC
>TRBD2|TRBJ2-5|TRBV27|many
CASSIKSGTSGRASGETQYF
TGTGCCAGCAGTATTAAATCCGGGACTAGCGGGAGGGCCTCTGGAGAGACCCAGTACTTC
>NA|TRBJ2-7|TRBV28|few
CASTSGDWTYEQYF
TGTGCCAGCACCTCAGGGGACTGGACCTACGAGCAGTACTTC
>NA|TRBJ2-7|TRBV9|many
CASSKRDRSYEQYF
TGTGCCAGCAGCAAGCGGGACAGGTCCTACGAGCAGTACTTC
>NA|TRBJ2-1|TRBV5-1|many
CASSLASGFGNEQFF
TGCGCCAGCAGCTTGGCCTCCGGGTTTGGCAATGAGCAGTTCTTC
>NA|TRBJ2-1|TRBV3-1|NA
CASSQGARQFF
TGTGCCAGCAGCCAAGGAGCACGCCAGTTCTTC
>NA|TRBJ2-1|TRBV21-1|many
CASSKAGSNSYNEQFF
TGTGCCAGCAGCAAAGCGGGGTCAAACTCCTACAATGAGCAGTTCTTC
>TRBD1|TRBJ2-7|TRBV30|NA
CAWVGTGGYEQYF
TGTGCCTGGGTGGGGACAGGGGGCTACGAGCAGTACTTC
>NA|TRBJ2-3|TRBV6-4|many
CASSDGSTDTQYF
TGTGCCAGCAGTGACGGAAGCACAGATACGCAGTATTTT
>NA|TRBJ2-2|TRBV7-8|many
CASSLWGGELFF
TGTGCCAGCAGCTTATGGGGCGGGGAGCTGTTTTTT